This T cell receptor (beta chain) was observed in a study of T-cell reconstitution after alpha-beta-depleted transplantation in children (dated by TCRdb to the mid-2010s). Notes on the research overall: Using TCR repertoire profiling, the study followed T-cell immune reconstitution in a quantitative way in children after TCRalphabeta/CD19-depleted allogeneic hematopoietic cell transplantation. The paper's findings and limits, for the study overall: In some patients, high TCRbeta diversity at day 60 was attributed to recipient T cells and intrathymic progenitors that had survived conditioning. About two months after transplant, the apparently early recovery of alphabetaT-cell counts reportedly depended on just several hundred clones that had expanded rapidly and came from non-depleted graft cells. Over subsequent months, a decline in hyperexpanded clone frequencies was noted, and after one year, T-cell counts and TCRbeta diversity were mostly ascribed to newly produced T cells.

V gives up 0 bases and J gives up 4 bases, and the segment between their germline ends measures 9 bases. In the germline V gene (reference sequence), CDR1 corresponds to LNHNV and CDR2 to YYDKDF. Inclusive of the bounding cysteine and phenylalanine, the CDR3 is 14 residues long. This entry keeps only the CDR3 DNA: 42 bases, framed from base 1. This clonotype was detected only a few times. The target of this receptor is not known. No much larger clone is present one base from it, and per-base qualities are unavailable. Explained via the paper, the treatment or condition label denotes: allogeneic hematopoietic cell transplantation with graft depleted of TCRalphabeta T cells and CD19 B cells. Transplant recipients were children who received TCRalphabeta/CD19-depleted allogeneic hematopoietic cell grafts. The library was prepared using PCR. Sequencing relied on an Illumina HiSeq 2500. To normalize quantification of the TCRbeta repertoire, the TCR libraries were built with molecular barcoding that relied on unique molecular identifiers. TCRdb handled the public reads itself, with Q25 trimming in fastp and clone calling in MiXCR, and kept productive beta chains. Duplicate CDR3 protein sequences are folded into a single record with the most common DNA and genes. The sample contains some 120,000 distinct CDR3 sequences, roughly 9% of them found a single time. The ten largest clonotypes hold 24% of the sample.

Here the chain combines TRBV15 and TRBJ1-2; the D gene is unclear. The starting material was PBMCs, mostly from graft donor cells, obtained 180 days after TCRalphabeta/CD19-depleted stem cell transplant. This receptor was identified in a girl under three years old who had a stem cell transplant for combined immunodeficiency, so the T cells may come from the graft donor. The CDR3 protein is CATSRDLGGYGYTF. Read as DNA, the sequence is TGTGCCACCAGCAGAGATTTGGGTGGCTATGGCTACACCTTC.